What follows is one T cell receptor beta chain and its context. As yet, its antigen is unknown. Using two-round multiplex PCR, the authors amplified TCR beta CDR3 from genomic DNA. It was primers specific to each TRBV and TRBJ gene that first-round PCR used. Using its own MiXCR run on the multiplex PCR reads, TCRdb lists one record per CDR3 protein. The sample contains fewer than 20,000 distinct CDR3 sequences, about 44% of which appear only once. This sample is drawn from a study of prognosis after radiotherapy for stage I lung cancer. The overall study: Stage I lung tumors that were newly diagnosed and primary were found in 14 to 15 patients, while five patients had oligometastatic NSCLC after surgical resection of the primary tumor. Overall study findings and caveats: Differences in TRBV and TRBJ gene usage were reportedly observed between patients with and without metastases. Following stereotactic body radiation therapy, unique TCR clone counts fell, with a median of approximately 9,600 versus 7,200.

From germline, CDR1 is MDHEN and CDR2 SYDVKM. The V end was cut by 5 bases, the J end by 3 bases, with 14 bases between. The CDR3 loop spans 14 amino acids. The chain has TRBV28 and TRBJ2-7; tentative D call: TRBD2 (6 bases). Sequences were derived from PBMCs, sampled before or after stereotactic body radiation therapy (not recorded which). This clonotype was obtained from a donor of 50 years or more with non-small cell lung cancer. The CDR3 DNA sequence: TGTGCCAGCAGTCCCCGGGGGTCGGTCTACGAGCAGTACTTC. Translation: CASSPRGSVYEQYF.